Each of the 20 T cell receptor beta chains below was sequenced from the same sample in a study of Graves' ophthalmopathy and Graves' hyperthyroidism. Amplifying from RNA transcripts, the study obtained TCR beta CDR3 regions. Investigators did first-round RT-PCR with HTBI primers, then second-round multiplex PCR. A single record per CDR3 protein comes from TCRdb applying MiXCR to the multiplex PCR reads. Here the sample spans a few hundred thousand distinct CDR3 sequences, around 20% being singletons. The sample taken for sequencing was peripheral blood. The receptors derive from a woman between 18 and 30 years old with stable Graves' hyperthyroidism.

This clonotype appeared once. The chain recombines TRBV4-1 with TRBJ1-5; D is perhaps TRBD1 (5 bases). Trimming shortened V by 0 bases and J by 6 bases, and 15 bases separated the two germline ends. Germline CDR1 reads MGHRA; CDR2 reads YSYEKL. The CDR3 totals 16 residues. The CDR3 DNA is TGCGCCAGCAGCCAAGATCGGGCAGGGTCAGGTCAGCCCCAGCATTTT. Translating it yields CASSQDRAGSGQPQHF.

About this clonotype: A much larger clone differs by one base, so this may be a read error. The rearrangement joins TRBV7-9 to TRBJ1-6, with D possibly being TRBD1 (5 bases). The CDR3 sequence is 15 residues long. Germline loops: CDR1 SEHNR, CDR2 FQNEAQ (reference sequence). DNA for the CDR3: TGTGCCAGCAGCCCGGGGCCAGTGAGTAATTCACACCTCCACTTT. Translating it yields CASSPGPVSNSHLHF.

The table lists this clonotype with a few counts. J is TRBJ1-1 and V is TRBV30, with 7 bases matching TRBD1. The J segment lost 4 bases and the V segment lost 3 bases, leaving 2 bases of the junction unmatched. There are 12 residues in the CDR3. Germline lookup yields CDR1 GTSNPN and CDR2 SVGIG (reference sequence). The CDR3 nucleotides read TGTGCCTGGAGAGGGACAGCCACTGAAGCTTTCTTT. Protein sequence: CAWRGTATEAFF.

This clonotype was counted a few times. The genes are TRBV19 and TRBJ1-1; 8 bases agree with TRBD1. CDR3 length: 16 residues. Germline V CDR1 and CDR2: LNHDA, SQIVND (reference sequence). Trimming at V came to 5 bases and at J to 1 base, leaving 9 bases not matched to a gene. The chain's CDR3 is CASSPGQGLRNTEAFF. Written as DNA, the CDR3 is TGTGCCAGTAGTCCCGGACAGGGCCTGCGGAACACTGAAGCTTTCTTT.

This clonotype was recorded at least ten times. V is TRBV6-4 and J is TRBJ2-6, with D perhaps TRBD1 or TRBD2 (5 bases each). V lost 2 bases and J 0 bases, leaving 5 bases between the germline ends. Germline V gene sequence: CDR1 MRHNA, CDR2 SNTAGT. This CDR3 is built from 15 residues. Here the CDR3 DNA reads TGTGCCAGCAGTGACGGGGGCTCTGGGGCCAACGTCCTGACTTTC. It specifies CASSDGGSGANVLTF.

At least ten counts were recorded for this clonotype. This sequence joins TRBV20-1 and TRBJ1-5, with a tentative D call TRBD1 (6 bases). V dropped 3 bases and J dropped 5 bases, with 14 bases sitting between them. CDR1 is DFQATT and CDR2 is SNEGSKA in the germline V gene (reference sequence). The length of the CDR3 is 14 residues. CDR3 DNA sequence: TGCAGTGCTAGGGCCCTCGCAGGGGATCAGCCCCAGCATTTT. It encodes CSARALAGDQPQHF.

A few counts support this clonotype. The chain's CDR3 is CASSQDRVATGELFF. The CDR3 bases are TGTGCCAGCAGCCAAGACAGGGTTGCCACCGGGGAGCTGTTTTTT. V is TRBV3-1 and J is TRBJ2-2, with D possibly matching TRBD1 (5 bases). The CDR3 sequence is 15 residues long. Trimming left V 0 bases short and J 4 bases short, with 9 bases between. Germline V CDR1 and CDR2: LGHDT, YNNKEL (reference sequence).

The chain recombines TRBV27 with TRBJ1-2; possible D gene TRBD1, 6 bases. This CDR3 comprises 15 residues. The germline CDR1 and CDR2 sequences are MNHEY and SMNVEV (reference sequence). Between the trimmed V and J ends, which lost 8 bases and 2 bases, there was a span of 18 bases. CDR3 DNA: TGTGCCAGCGCCCTACAGGGCCTATCAAACTATGGCTACACCTTC. Protein sequence: CASALQGLSNYGYTF.

This clonotype was counted between two and nine times. This rearrangement joins TRBV28 to TRBJ2-5, with D perhaps matching TRBD1 (6 bases). This CDR3 is built from 14 residues. V dropped 8 bases and J dropped 5 bases, with 18 bases sitting between them. Germline CDR1 MDHEN, CDR2 SYDVKM. CDR3 bases: TGTGCCAGCCGGACAGAGCGATTTGGGGAGACCCAGTACTTC. Protein: CASRTERFGETQYF.

This clonotype was seen repeatedly, ten times or more. V usage is TRBV6-5 and J usage is TRBJ1-1; D is unresolved. The CDR3 is 14 residues long. V was pared by 2 bases and J by 3 bases, with 10 bases between. Germline loops: CDR1 MNHEY, CDR2 SVGAGI. CDR3 protein: CASSYGSPHTEAFF. CDR3 bases: TGTGCCAGCAGTTACGGCAGTCCCCACACTGAAGCTTTCTTT.

The chain employs TRBV6-1 and TRBJ2-7; D is perhaps TRBD1 or TRBD2 (5 bases each). Trimming pared 1 base from V and 3 bases from J, leaving 10 bases between. The germline CDR1 and CDR2 sequences are MNHNS and SASEGT. This CDR3 spans 14 amino acids. The CDR3 DNA reads as TGTGCCAGCAGTGAAGGGGGGTTAATCTACGAGCAGTACTTC. Residues: CASSEGGLIYEQYF.

This clonotype was seen many times. The chain couples TRBV15 to TRBJ2-5, with D perhaps TRBD2 (5 bases). This CDR3 is built from 14 residues. V was shortened by 1 base and J by 4 bases, with 10 bases between the two germline ends. Germline loops: CDR1 LNHNV, CDR2 YYDKDF (reference sequence). The DNA for the CDR3 is TGTGCCACCAGCAGAGCGGACTTGCTAGAGACCCAGTACTTC. It encodes CATSRADLLETQYF.

This clonotype was picked up many times. The rearrangement links TRBV14 to TRBJ1-3; D is ambiguous. The CDR3 runs 12 residues. Germline CDR1 and CDR2: SGHDN and FVKESK. Trimming removed 4 bases from V and 1 base from J, with 2 bases in between. The CDR3 loop is CASSRSGNTIYF. CDR3 in DNA: TGTGCCAGCAGCCGGTCTGGAAACACCATATATTTT.

This clonotype showed up many times. The chain couples TRBV3-1 to TRBJ1-5; D is uncertain. Deletions cut 1 base from V and 4 bases from J, with 5 bases between. Germline values: CDR1 LGHDT, CDR2 YNNKEL (reference sequence). This CDR3 comprises 13 residues. The CDR3 DNA reads TGTGCCAGCAGCCAAGTGGGAAATCAGCCCCAGCATTTT. It is translated as CASSQVGNQPQHF.

This clonotype was detected ten times or more. At one end, the junction sequence differs from germline, possibly due to a read error. The chain carries TRBV30 and TRBJ1-2, with D hard to call. The germline gives CDR1 GTSNPN, CDR2 SVGIG (reference sequence). This CDR3 spans 11 amino acids. CDR3 in amino acids: CARRATVSYTF. DNA of the CDR3: TGTGCCCGGAGAGCAACAGTGAGCTACACCTTC.

The chain is built from TRBV2 and TRBJ2-5; tentatively, D is TRBD2 (5 bases). Germline CDR1 SNHLY, CDR2 FYNNEI. This CDR3 region has 16 residues. Trimming removed 5 bases at V and 2 bases at J, with 18 bases between. The CDR3 region has the DNA TGTGCCAGCAGTCGCGGGCGCGCCCCCGGGCAAGAGACCCAGTACTTC. Its protein product is CASSRGRAPGQETQYF.

This clonotype was counted between two and nine times. A much bigger clone sits one base away, suggesting this may be a read error. The rearrangement uses TRBV15 and TRBJ1-1; D gene ambiguous. CDR1 and CDR2 from the germline V gene are LNHNV and YYDKDF (reference sequence). The CDR3 totals 17 residues. CDR3 nucleotide sequence: TGTGCCACCAGCAGAGATCGTTTGGGCCTGGGGAACACTGAAGCTGTCTTT. This gives the protein CATSRDRLGLGNTEAVF.

The chain is built from TRBV28 and TRBJ1-2; 9 bases align to TRBD1. V lost 3 bases and J lost 4; bases outside the gene matches: 6. Germline V lookup: CDR1 MDHEN, CDR2 SYDVKM. This CDR3 has 15 amino acids. The CDR3, as DNA: TGTGCCAGCAGTTTGGACAGGGGCTTTGGCTATGGCTACACCTTC. As protein: CASSLDRGFGYGYTF.

To note about this clonotype: A much larger clone lies a single base off, so this may be a read error. V gene TRBV12-3 or TRBV12-4 combines with J gene TRBJ1-2; TRBD1 might be the D (6 bases). CDR3 length: 14 amino acids. The CDR3 region is CAISTGRANYGYSF. CDR3 nucleotides: TGTGCCATATCGACAGGCCGAGCTAACTATGGCTACAGCTTC.

This clonotype has a count of ten or more. The rearrangement links TRBV7-8 to TRBJ1-1, with TRBD1 identical over 10 bases. The V segment lost 5 bases and the J segment 3 bases; nucleotides outside the gene matches: 9. CDR1 is SGHVS, CDR2 FQNEAQ, per germline. There are 16 residues in the CDR3. CDR3 bases: TGTGCCAGCAGCCCGCGGACAGGGGGTATGGACACTGAAGCTTTCTTT. It is translated as CASSPRTGGMDTEAFF. Filled out from reference TRBV7-8 and TRBJ1-1, the complete variable domain reads GAGVSQSPRYKVAKRGQDVALRCDPISGHVSLFWYQQALGQGPEFLTYFQNEAQLDKSGLPSDRFFAERPEGSVSTLKIQRTQQEDSAVYLCASSPRTGGMDTEAFFGQGTRLTVV.